A single sample gave rise to the 26 T cell receptor beta chains below, sequenced in a study of Ad26.COV2.S vaccination and SARS-CoV-2 variants. Treatment denoted: 15 to 20 received Ad26.COV2.S at low or high dose, single or two shots; several received placebo; per-sample allocation not given. Day 63 after the first vaccine or placebo injection was the time point for sampling. Method: immunoSEQ multiplex PCR; TCRdb's copy keeps in-frame clones and lacks some. The table has fewer than 600,000 clones, 70% to 90% seen once; the top ten hold 1.7%. This specimen was peripheral blood, taken in a trial of Ad26.COV2.S vaccine versus placebo. All receptors derive from a person aged 18-65 years who received the Ad26.COV2.S COVID-19 vaccine or a placebo.

This rearrangement joins TRBV27 to TRBJ1-1; TRBD1 aligns across 8 bases. Germline CDR1 and CDR2: MNHEY and SMNVEV (reference sequence). This CDR3 spans 14 amino acids. Trimming removed 8 bases from V and 1 base from J; junction bases left unmatched: 6. The CDR3 nucleotides read TGTGCCAGCCAGCAAGGGACAGGGAACACTGAAGCTTTCTTT. As protein: CASQQGTGNTEAFF.

The CDR3 spells CASSLGAGLDIQETQYF. CDR3 nucleotides: TGCGCCAGCAGCTTGGGGGCAGGCCTGGATATTCAAGAGACCCAGTACTTC. The rearrangement links TRBV5-1 to TRBJ2-5; D gene ambiguous. CDR1 is SGHRS, CDR2 YFSETQ, per germline. V lost 0 bases and J 2 bases, leaving 17 bases between the germline ends. The CDR3 totals 17 residues.

V usage is TRBV27 and J usage is TRBJ2-3; perhaps TRBD2 as D (6 bases). Trimming removed 7 bases at V and 8 bases at J, with 22 bases between. CDR1 and CDR2 from the germline V gene are MNHEY and SMNVEV (reference sequence). This CDR3 spans 15 amino acids. CDR3 region: CASKNGDSSWVTQYF. Here the CDR3 DNA reads TGTGCCAGCAAAAATGGGGACTCCAGTTGGGTTACGCAGTATTTT.

The chain employs TRBV5-1 and TRBJ2-2, with a tentative D call TRBD2 (5 bases). Germline CDR1 and CDR2: SGHRS and YFSETQ. The CDR3 has 16 amino acids. Trimming stripped 1 base from V and 4 bases from J, with 14 bases between. This chain's CDR3 is CASSLRPTSATGELFF. The CDR3 DNA is TGCGCCAGCAGCTTGCGGCCCACTAGTGCCACCGGGGAGCTGTTTTTT. The variable domain in full, completed from reference TRBV5-1 and TRBJ2-2, reads KAGVTQTPRYLIKTRGQQVTLSCSPISGHRSVSWYQQTPGQGLQFLFEYFSETQRNKGNFPGRFSGRQFSNSRSEMNVSTLELGDSALYLCASSLRPTSATGELFFGEGSRLTVL.

This chain connects TRBV3-1 (or the pseudogene TRBV3-2) to TRBJ1-2; maybe TRBD1 (6 bases). Germline CDR1 reads LGHDT; CDR2 reads YNNKEL (reference sequence). The CDR3 extends over 18 amino acids. The V end was cut by 0 bases, the J end by 4 bases, with 21 bases between. The CDR3 coding sequence is TGTGCCAGCAGCCAAGATTGGTCGGGGGGGCAAAGGTGCTATGGCTACACCTTC. Its translation: CASSQDWSGGQRCYGYTF.

The sample holds one count of this clone. This rearrangement joins TRBV2 to TRBJ2-7; D is uncertain. Between the trimmed V and J ends, which lost 6 bases and 5 bases, there was a span of 8 bases. The germline gives CDR1 SNHLY, CDR2 FYNNEI. The CDR3 totals 11 residues. The CDR3 DNA sequence: TGTGCCAGCAGATTGGGGAACGAGCAGTACTTC. Its protein product is CASRLGNEQYF.

The chain couples TRBV7-3 to TRBJ2-3; 8 nucleotides agree with TRBD2. CDR1 is SGHTA and CDR2 is FQGTGA in the germline V gene. The CDR3 consists of 16 residues. V was pared by 1 base and J by 4 bases, with 7 bases of the junction left unmatched. This chain's CDR3 is CASSLMAGGVADTQYF. The CDR3 region has the DNA TGTGCCAGCAGCTTAATGGCGGGAGGAGTCGCAGATACGCAGTATTTT.

The chain has TRBV6-2 or TRBV6-3 and TRBJ2-4, with 9 bases identical to TRBD1. The V gene's germline CDR1 is MNHEY and CDR2 SVGEGT. The CDR3 spans 15 residues. J was trimmed by 8 bases and V by 2 bases; bases with no gene match: 7. CDR3: CASSYLGQGFDIQYF. CDR3 nucleotide sequence: TGTGCCAGCAGTTACCTGGGACAGGGTTTTGACATTCAGTACTTC.

The chain is built from TRBV19 and TRBJ2-1; D possibly corresponds to TRBD2 (7 bases). The germline V gene encodes CDR1 LNHDA and CDR2 SQIVND (reference sequence). This CDR3 comprises 15 residues. The V end lost 4 bases, the J end lost 9 bases, and 19 bases lay between the germline ends. CDR3 residues: CASSTGERDYGEQFF. CDR3 nucleotides: TGTGCCAGTAGTACAGGGGAAAGGGACTACGGTGAGCAGTTCTTC.

The chain couples TRBV5-1 to TRBJ2-1; 7 bases match TRBD2. CDR1 is SGHRS, CDR2 YFSETQ, per germline. After removal of 4 bases from V and 6 bases from J, the junction contained 10 bases not matched to a gene. The CDR3 totals 15 residues. CDR3 DNA: TGCGCCAGCAGCCAACCGGGACTACCAGCCAATGAGCAGTTCTTC. Its translation: CASSQPGLPANEQFF.

The V call is TRBV6-6, the J call TRBJ1-6, with D possibly matching TRBD1 (5 bases). The CDR3 consists of 16 residues. From germline, CDR1 is MNHNY and CDR2 SVGAGI (reference sequence). V was shortened by 7 bases and J by 8 bases, with 21 bases between the two germline ends. CDR3 DNA sequence: TGTGCCAGCAACCCCGCCACGGGACGGACTTATTCACCCCTCCACTTT. This translates into CASNPATGRTYSPLHF.

The J gene is TRBJ2-3, the V gene TRBV4-1, with a possible D match to TRBD2 (5 bases). V gave up 1 base and J gave up 8 bases, with 19 bases separating them. CDR1 and CDR2 (germline): MGHRA, YSYEKL. This CDR3 is 16 amino acids long. The CDR3 sequence is CASSQATGPREGTQYF. The CDR3 nucleotides are TGCGCCAGCAGCCAAGCTACCGGGCCCCGAGAGGGTACGCAGTATTTT.

V gene TRBV7-3 combines with J gene TRBJ2-1; weak D call: TRBD2 (5 bases). Trimming removed 5 bases from V and 5 bases from J, with 10 bases in between. CDR3 size: 13 residues. Germline CDR1 and CDR2: SGHTA and FQGTGA. CDR3 region: CASSLGLNNEQFF. The DNA for the CDR3 is TGTGCCAGCAGCCTAGGACTCAACAATGAGCAGTTCTTC.

This chain connects TRBV4-2 to TRBJ1-1, with TRBD1 matching over 9 bases. The CDR3 runs 16 residues. Trimming removed 2 bases from V and 4 bases from J; junction bases left unmatched: 8. The germline CDR1 and CDR2 sequences are LGHNA and YNFKEQ. CDR3 loop: CASSQSVTGGVTEAFF. The CDR3 DNA reads TGTGCCAGCAGCCAATCCGTCACAGGGGGCGTCACTGAAGCTTTCTTT.

This clone has a single count. The chain recombines TRBV6-5 with TRBJ2-3; TRBD2 aligns across 10 bases. V lost 8 bases and J lost 5; bases outside the gene matches: 4. The CDR3 is made up of 13 amino acids. Germline V CDR1 and CDR2: MNHEY, SVGAGI. The CDR3 is CASFRTSGDTQYF. In DNA, the CDR3 is TGTGCCAGCTTCCGGACTAGCGGAGATACGCAGTATTTT.

This chain links TRBV6-6 with TRBJ1-6; 10 bases line up with TRBD1. The CDR3 has 18 amino acids. V dropped 5 bases and J dropped 6; count of bases not matched to a gene: 13. Germline V lookup: CDR1 MNHNY, CDR2 SVGAGI (reference sequence). The CDR3 is CASSRVFLGQGSNSPLHF. DNA for the CDR3: TGTGCCAGCAGTCGCGTGTTTTTGGGACAGGGGAGTAATTCACCCCTCCACTTT.

V is TRBV11-2 and J is TRBJ2-5, with 7 bases fitting TRBD1. After removal of 6 bases from V and 2 bases from J, the junction contained 12 bases not matched to a gene. Germline V gene lookup returns CDR1 SGHAT and CDR2 FQNNGV. This CDR3 has 16 residues. In DNA, the CDR3 is TGTGCCAGCAGGGGGCCAGGGGGAATGGCGCAAGAGACCCAGTACTTC. It translates to CASRGPGGMAQETQYF.

J is TRBJ2-1 and V is TRBV9, with a tentative D call TRBD2 (5 bases). The germline CDR1 and CDR2 sequences are SGDLS and YYNGEE. The CDR3 length is 14 residues. The V gene lost 0 bases and the J gene lost 7 bases, with 11 bases spanning the gap. In DNA form, the CDR3 reads TGTGCCAGCAGCGTAGTGGCGGGTGGGAATGAGCAGTTCTTC. Translation: CASSVVAGGNEQFF.

This chain joins TRBV5-8 and TRBJ1-5; D may be TRBD1 (5 bases). V dropped 4 bases and J dropped 4 bases, with 18 bases sitting between them. The CDR3 is 16 residues long. Germline V gives CDR1 SGHTS, CDR2 YDEGEE. CDR3: CASSPVRGRRNQPQHF. The CDR3 bases are TGTGCCAGCAGCCCGGTTCGGGGACGGAGAAATCAGCCCCAGCATTTT.

The chain joins TRBV7-9 to TRBJ1-1; no clear D gene. V lost 8 bases, J lost 4 bases, and 11 bases lay in between. The CDR3 has 12 residues. Germline V gives CDR1 SEHNR, CDR2 FQNEAQ (reference sequence). CDR3 DNA: TGTGCCAGCGCTGGGTTCGGCACTGAAGCTTTCTTT. It specifies CASAGFGTEAFF.

CDR3: CASSQDLFKLLAVNTGELFF. The DNA of the CDR3 is TGCGCCAGCAGCCAAGATCTGTTTAAGTTACTAGCTGTTAACACCGGGGAGCTGTTTTTT. This chain uses TRBV4-3 with TRBJ2-2; TRBD2 is a possible D gene (6 bases). Trimming took off 0 bases at V and 2 bases at J, with 22 bases between the two ends. Germline loops: CDR1 LGHNA, CDR2 YSLEER. This CDR3 has 20 residues.

V is TRBV4-2 and J is TRBJ2-1; the D is unclear. V dropped 1 base and J dropped 4 bases, with 17 bases sitting between them. Per the germline V gene, CDR1 is LGHNA and CDR2 is YNFKEQ. The CDR3 totals 17 residues. The CDR3: CASSQVPVGLTYNEQFF. The CDR3 region has the DNA TGTGCCAGCAGCCAAGTTCCCGTCGGATTAACATACAATGAGCAGTTCTTC.

The V and J genes are TRBV5-1 and TRBJ1-4, with TRBD1 matching 7 bases. Germline V gene data show CDR1 as SGHRS and CDR2 as YFSETQ. This CDR3 is built from 19 residues. Trimming at V came to 4 bases and at J to 3 bases, leaving 18 bases not matched to a gene. The CDR3 spells CASSPTQTGYGGPNEKLFF. CDR3 sequence (DNA): TGCGCCAGCAGCCCCACCCAGACAGGGTACGGGGGACCTAATGAAAAACTGTTTTTT.

This chain connects TRBV10-2 to TRBJ2-1, with 9 bases that match TRBD2. Germline V gene sequence: CDR1 WSHSY, CDR2 SAAADI. The CDR3 totals 15 residues. Trimming at V came to 6 bases and at J to 0 bases, leaving 3 bases not matched to a gene. The chain's CDR3 is CASSDSGSSYNEQFF. The DNA for the CDR3 is TGCGCCAGCAGCGATAGCGGGAGCTCCTACAATGAGCAGTTCTTC.

The chain joins TRBV5-1 to TRBJ2-5; TRBD1 matches at 8 bases. Germline trimming cut 4 bases from V and 4 bases from J; bases unmatched to any gene: 6. Germline loops: CDR1 SGHRS, CDR2 YFSETQ. This CDR3 has 14 amino acids. The CDR3, as DNA: TGCGCCAGCAGCCCAACAGGGGGAGGAGAGACCCAGTACTTC. Translating it yields CASSPTGGGETQYF.

The rearrangement uses TRBV7-2 and TRBJ2-1; D call uncertain. CDR3 size: 16 residues. V gave up 3 bases and J gave up 4 bases, with 16 bases separating them. Germline lookup yields CDR1 SGHTA and CDR2 FQGNSA. This CDR3 is CASSFFSGSLYNEQFF. CDR3 DNA sequence: TGTGCCAGCAGCTTTTTTTCGGGTTCTCTATACAATGAGCAGTTCTTC. Full variable domain (missing parts from reference TRBV7-2 and TRBJ2-1): GAGVSQSPSNKVTEKGKDVELRCDPISGHTALYWYRQSLGQGLEFLIYFQGNSAPDKSGLPSDRFSAERTGGSVSTLTIQRTQQEDSAVYLCASSFFSGSLYNEQFFGPGTRLTVL.